Listed below are T cell receptor beta chains from one sample, sequenced in a study of T cells expressing NK-cell markers. Reanalyzing the 5' RACE reads, TCRdb keeps one entry per CDR3 protein, without DNA. The sample has some 340,000 distinct CDR3 sequences. The source material was blood T cells: a sorted CD56 or NKG2C T cell subset, CD4+ or CD8+ T cells, or bulk PBMC T cells (not recorded which). The receptors were gathered from a man aged 18-70 years in good health. The CDR3 runs from the conserved cysteine through the conserved F or W.

>13|TRBJ1-3|TRBV30
CAWTGGYGNTIYF
>15|TRBJ1-2|TRBV3-1
CASSPRGQRSGGYTF
>13|TRBJ2-7|TRBV5-6
CASSGYQGVTQYF
>14|TRBJ2-7|TRBV19
CASARDRGRDEQYF
>15|TRBJ1-1|TRBV18
CASSSLVGGRTEAFF
>15|TRBJ2-3|TRBV7-6
CASSSPGTRSDTQYF
>13|TRBJ2-7|TRBV12-3/TRBV12-4
CASSQGQLGEQYF
>15|TRBJ2-7|TRBV7-8
CASSLDRTVSYEQYF
>14|TRBJ2-3|TRBV29-1
CSVKTSVSTDTQYF
>15|TRBJ2-2|TRBV3-1
CASSPGLAGRGELFF
>15|TRBJ2-4|TRBV6-5
CASSYVGQGIDIQYF
>15|TRBJ1-3|TRBV12-3/TRBV12-4
CASSWGRGSGNTIYF
>15|TRBJ1-4|TRBV18
CASSPGQGKYEKLFF
>16|TRBJ2-1|TRBV5-1
CASSLVPGLGVNEQFF
>17|TRBJ2-5|TRBV27
CASSLYGQGTLSETQYF
>17|TRBJ1-5|TRBV5-1
CASSFSFGQVYNQPQHF
>16|TRBJ2-2|TRBV20-1
CSASDSDTTNTGELFF
>15|TRBJ1-1|TRBV3-1
CASSQEQGANTEAFF
>17|TRBJ2-1|TRBV9
CASSAYVRGATYNEQFF
>14|TRBJ1-1|TRBV20-1
CSARDVGSNTEAFF
>16|TRBJ2-1|TRBV14
CASSQRRAFAYNEQFF
>14|TRBJ2-5|TRBV5-1
CASTRGGEQETQYF
>17|TRBJ2-3|TRBV20-1
CSARDRVAGGAENTQYF
>16|TRBJ2-7|TRBV7-2
CASSLAPAGASYEQYF
>14|TRBJ2-1|TRBV7-7
CASSLGSSPGEQFF
>14|TRBJ1-1|TRBV20-1
CSARVGAGNTEAFF
>13|TRBJ1-1|TRBV19
CASIGTWATEAFF
>15|TRBJ1-6|TRBV20-1
CSAYRTGTAGSPLHF
>12|TRBJ1-2|TRBV28
CASTELSGGYTF
>14|TRBJ2-5|TRBV20-1
CSAKVGVGMETQYF
>12|TRBJ2-7|TRBV28
CASSLLTNEQYF
>14|TRBJ1-1|TRBV15
CATSRAGQGNKAFF
>13|TRBJ1-5|TRBV3-1
CASSQNREEPQHF
>13|TRBJ1-3|TRBV20-1
CSAFMGSGNTIYF
>16|TRBJ2-3|TRBV7-9
CASSPRGALDTDTQYF
>16|TRBJ2-5|TRBV7-2
CASSSSAGTGWETQYF
>13|TRBJ1-1|TRBV6-5
CASSYTKNTEAFF
>17|TRBJ1-2|TRBV7-8
CASSPYEDRTSNYGYTF
>16|TRBJ2-3|TRBV18
CASSPPKLAGTDTQYF
>17|TRBJ2-7|TRBV2
CASSVALAGGTPYEQYF
>13|TRBJ1-2|TRBV2
CAILSRDNYGYPF
>13|TRBJ2-5|TRBV6-1
CASSWDRVETQYF
>18|TRBJ2-6|TRBV11-1
CASSFGLAGLAGANVLTF
>16|TRBJ2-1|TRBV7-2
CASSPFSGGRGNEQFF
>12|TRBJ1-1|TRBV12-3/TRBV12-4
CASLGDGTEAFF